One T cell receptor beta chain is described in this entry. The data originate from a study of T cell changes during pregnancy in multiple sclerosis. Some clones are missing from TCRdb's copy, which holds only in-frame ones; the method was immunoSEQ multiplex PCR. Among about 63,000 clones listed, over 85% were seen once. Looked up from germline, CDR1 is SGHVS and CDR2 is FQNEAQ. V lost 5 bases to trimming and J lost 6 bases, with 27 bases between them. The CDR3 is 18 residues long. V gene TRBV7-8 combines with J gene TRBJ2-3, with D tentatively TRBD1 (6 bases). The source material was CD8+ T cells from peripheral blood mononuclear cells, sampled in the second trimester of pregnancy. The receptor's source is a female donor with multiple sclerosis, enrolled in a pregnancy study. This CDR3 is CASSPLFRDINWVDTQYF. The CDR3 DNA sequence: TGTGCCAGCAGCCCCCTCTTCCGGGACATAAATTGGGTGGATACGCAGTATTTT.